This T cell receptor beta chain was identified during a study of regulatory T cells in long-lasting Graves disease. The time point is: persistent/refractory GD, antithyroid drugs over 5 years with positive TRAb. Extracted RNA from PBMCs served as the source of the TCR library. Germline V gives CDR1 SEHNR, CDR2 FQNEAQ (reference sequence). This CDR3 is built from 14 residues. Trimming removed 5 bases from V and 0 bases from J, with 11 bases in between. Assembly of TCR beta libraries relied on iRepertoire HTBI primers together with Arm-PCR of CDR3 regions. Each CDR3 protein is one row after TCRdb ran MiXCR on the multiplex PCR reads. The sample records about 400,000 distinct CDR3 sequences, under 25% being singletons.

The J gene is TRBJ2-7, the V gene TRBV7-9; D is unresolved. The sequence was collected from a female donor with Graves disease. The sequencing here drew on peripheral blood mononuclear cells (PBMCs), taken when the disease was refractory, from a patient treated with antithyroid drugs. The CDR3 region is CASSQDVYSYEQYF. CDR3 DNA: TGTGCCAGCAGCCAGGACGTCTACTCCTACGAGCAGTACTTC.